One sample yielded the 18 T cell receptor beta chains listed below, sequenced in a study of cytomegalovirus exposure and HLA in healthy donors. This PCR relied on a set of 60 Vbeta primers and 13 Jbeta primers. Only in-frame clones appear in the TCRdb table, and some are missing; sequencing was by immunoSEQ multiplex PCR. The data show 150,000 to 200,000 clones, with 60% to 80% seen just once and about 4.3% held by the top ten. The sample taken for sequencing was PBMCs. All receptors derive from a man between 18 and 29 years old in good health and CMV-seropositive.

CDR3 in amino acids: CASSLGSQETQYF. CDR3 DNA: TGTGCCAGCAGCTTAGGGAGCCAAGAGACCCAGTACTTC. V gene TRBV7-8 combines with J gene TRBJ2-5; no firm D call. V dropped 1 base and J dropped 1 base, with 4 bases sitting between them. Germline V gives CDR1 SGHVS, CDR2 FQNEAQ. The CDR3 spans 13 residues.

This rearrangement joins TRBV2 to TRBJ2-1, with 9 bases that match TRBD2. Germline V gene sequence: CDR1 SNHLY, CDR2 FYNNEI. The CDR3 runs to 15 residues. V trimming: 8 bases; J trimming: 7 bases; junction bases outside the gene matches: 12. The CDR3 spells CASCRVSGGGNEQFF. As DNA, the CDR3 is TGTGCCAGCTGTCGCGTTAGCGGGGGAGGGAATGAGCAGTTCTTC.

The rearrangement links TRBV9 to TRBJ1-2; 9 bases align to TRBD1. V lost 4 bases to trimming and J lost 0 bases; unmatched junction nucleotides: 10. The CDR3 contains 17 residues. CDR1 is SGDLS, CDR2 YYNGEE, per germline. The CDR3 sequence is CASSSGQGGVPNYGYTF. In nucleotides, the CDR3 is TGTGCCAGCAGCTCGGGACAGGGCGGCGTTCCTAACTATGGCTACACCTTC.

The genes are TRBV19 and TRBJ1-1; D is ambiguous. Germline V gene data show CDR1 as LNHDA and CDR2 as SQIVND (reference sequence). The germline V and J ends were trimmed by 10 bases and 2 bases, with 17 bases remaining between them. The CDR3 is made up of 14 amino acids. CDR3 nucleotide sequence: TGTGCCACCCGGGGTACTAGGAGAAACACTGAAGCTTTCTTT. It is translated as CATRGTRRNTEAFF.

The chain joins TRBV29-1 to TRBJ2-1; 7 nucleotides match TRBD1. V shed 6 bases and J 9 bases; nucleotides not matched to a gene: 14. In germline, CDR1 is SQVTM, CDR2 ANQGSEA. This CDR3 has 14 residues. The DNA for the CDR3 is TGCAGCGTCTCTTCCACAGGGGCGCTGGGTGAGCAGTTCTTC. Translation: CSVSSTGALGEQFF.

The V call is TRBV11-2, the J call TRBJ1-5, with TRBD1 matching 9 bases. CDR1 is SGHAT and CDR2 is FQNNGV in the germline V gene. The CDR3 spans 15 residues. Unmatched junction bases numbered 7, after V lost 4 bases and J lost 6 bases. CDR3 sequence (DNA): TGTGCCAGCAGCTCTACAGGGGGCGTCAGTCAGCCCCAGCATTTT. This sequence encodes CASSSTGGVSQPQHF.

The CDR3 DNA follows: TGTGCCAGCAGTGATTTGGATGGGGCCGAGCAGTACGTC. This encodes CASSDLDGAEQYV. V and J are TRBV25-1 and TRBJ2-7; D is possibly TRBD1 (5 bases). CDR1 is MGHDK, CDR2 SYGVNS, per germline. There are 13 residues in the CDR3. V was shortened by 3 bases and J by 6 bases, with 12 bases between the two germline ends.

The chain has TRBV7-2 and TRBJ1-2; D gene ambiguous. The V gene's germline CDR1 is SGHTA and CDR2 FQGNSA. This CDR3 has 13 amino acids. Trimming removed 2 bases at V and 6 bases at J, with 10 bases between. CDR3 DNA: TGTGCCAGCAGCTTATACCCCGAGGATGGCTACACCTTC. Protein sequence: CASSLYPEDGYTF.

This sequence joins TRBV2 and TRBJ2-7; D unclear. The CDR3 is 17 residues long. CDR1 SNHLY and CDR2 FYNNEI come from the germline V gene. The V and J ends lost 2 bases and 0 bases respectively, with 17 bases between them. Here the CDR3 reads CASSETLIANSSYEQYV. The DNA for the CDR3 is TGTGCCAGCAGTGAAACTCTAATAGCAAATAGCTCCTACGAGCAGTACGTC.

The chain couples TRBV7-9 to TRBJ1-4; possibly TRBD1 for D (6 bases). Germline-derived CDR1 and CDR2 are SEHNR and FQNEAQ (reference sequence). V lost 4 bases to trimming and J lost 10 bases, with 13 bases between them. The CDR3 loop spans 13 amino acids. The CDR3 nucleotides are TGTGCCAGCAGCTCACAGGGAGGGCGAAAACTGTTTTTT. Amino acid sequence: CASSSQGGRKLFF.

The chain uses TRBV7-8 and TRBJ1-5; a weak D match, TRBD1 (5 bases). Trimming pared 5 bases from V and 6 bases from J, leaving 14 bases between. The CDR3 covers 14 residues. Looked up from germline, CDR1 is SGHVS and CDR2 is FQNEAQ. This CDR3 reads CASSEQQELQPQHF. The CDR3 nucleotides are TGTGCCAGCAGCGAGCAACAGGAGCTTCAGCCCCAGCATTTT.

The J gene is TRBJ1-1, the V gene TRBV7-2; D is undetermined. V was pared by 4 bases and J by 1 base, with 10 bases between. The CDR3 runs 14 residues. Looked up from germline, CDR1 is SGHTA and CDR2 is FQGNSA. This chain's CDR3 is CASSSRRGNTEAFF. CDR3 bases: TGTGCCAGCAGCTCCCGACGAGGGAACACTGAAGCTTTCTTT. Looking up the rest from reference TRBV7-2 and TRBJ1-1 gives the full variable domain: GAGVSQSPSNKVTEKGKDVELRCDPISGHTALYWYRQSLGQGLEFLIYFQGNSAPDKSGLPSDRFSAERTGGSVSTLTIQRTQQEDSAVYLCASSSRRGNTEAFFGQGTRLTVV.

As to this clone: The same CDR3 also results from other DNA sequences found in this sample. The V gene is TRBV4-1, the J gene TRBJ1-5; 7 nucleotides agree with TRBD1. The V segment lost 1 base and the J segment 3 bases; nucleotides outside the gene matches: 3. Germline CDR1 MGHRA, CDR2 YSYEKL. This CDR3 comprises 15 residues. CDR3: CASSQVQGVNQPQHF. The CDR3 nucleotides read TGCGCCAGCAGCCAAGTTCAGGGGGTCAATCAGCCCCAGCATTTT.

The chain recombines TRBV6-5 with TRBJ1-1; D is perhaps TRBD1 (6 bases). V lost 2 bases to trimming and J lost 2 bases, with 9 bases between them. Germline V lookup: CDR1 MNHEY, CDR2 SVGAGI. This CDR3 spans 14 amino acids. The CDR3 loop is CASSYRDTNTEAFF. Written as DNA, the CDR3 is TGTGCCAGCAGTTACCGGGACACCAACACTGAAGCTTTCTTT.

This chain links TRBV5-1 with TRBJ1-6, with D possibly being TRBD1 (6 bases). CDR3 length equals 18 residues. Germline values: CDR1 SGHRS, CDR2 YFSETQ. The V end lost 0 bases, the J end lost 0 bases, and 13 bases lay between the germline ends. The CDR3 nucleotides are TGCGCCAGCAGCTTGGGGGGACACGGAGACTCCTATAATTCACCCCTCCACTTT. Translating it yields CASSLGGHGDSYNSPLHF.

In DNA form, the CDR3 reads TGTGCCAGCAGCCATGGACAGGGAGGAAGGGACACCGGGGAGCTGTTTTTT. Translating it yields CASSHGQGGRDTGELFF. The rearrangement links TRBV4-2 to TRBJ2-2, with 8 bases fitting TRBD1. V lost 3 bases to trimming and J lost 3 bases; unmatched junction nucleotides: 9. The germline V gene has CDR1 LGHNA and CDR2 YNFKEQ. The CDR3 spans 17 residues.

V and J are TRBV11-3 and TRBJ2-1, with 15 nucleotides matching TRBD2. Germline V gene sequence: CDR1 SGHNT, CDR2 YENEEA. CDR3 length equals 16 residues. J lost 4 bases, V lost 5 bases, and 3 bases had no gene match. Written as DNA, the CDR3 is TGTGCCAGCAGCGCCGGGACTAGCGGGAGGTACAATGAGCAGTTCTTC. Its translation is CASSAGTSGRYNEQFF.

The rearrangement links TRBV27 to TRBJ2-7, with a tentative D call TRBD1 (6 bases). V was clipped by 2 bases and J by 3 bases, with 11 bases between them. Germline CDR1 and CDR2: MNHEY and SMNVEV (reference sequence). The CDR3 covers 14 residues. The CDR3 DNA sequence: TGTGCCAGCAGTTTAAAAGCAGGGGTCTACGAGCAGTACGTC. Translated: CASSLKAGVYEQYV.